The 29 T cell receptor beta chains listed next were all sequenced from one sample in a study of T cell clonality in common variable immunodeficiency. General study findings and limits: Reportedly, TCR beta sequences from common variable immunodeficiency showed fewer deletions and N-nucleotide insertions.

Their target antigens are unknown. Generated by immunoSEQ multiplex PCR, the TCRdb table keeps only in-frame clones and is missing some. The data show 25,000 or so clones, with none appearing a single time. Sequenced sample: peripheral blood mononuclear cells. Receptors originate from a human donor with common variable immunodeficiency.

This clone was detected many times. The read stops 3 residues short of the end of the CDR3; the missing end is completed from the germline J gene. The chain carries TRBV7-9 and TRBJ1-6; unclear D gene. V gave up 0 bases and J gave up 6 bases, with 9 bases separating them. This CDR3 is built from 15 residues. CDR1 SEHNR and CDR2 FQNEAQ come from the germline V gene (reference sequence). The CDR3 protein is CASSLALGRNSPLHF. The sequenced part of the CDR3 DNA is TGTGCCAGCAGCTTAGCGCTTGGGCGTAATTCACCC.

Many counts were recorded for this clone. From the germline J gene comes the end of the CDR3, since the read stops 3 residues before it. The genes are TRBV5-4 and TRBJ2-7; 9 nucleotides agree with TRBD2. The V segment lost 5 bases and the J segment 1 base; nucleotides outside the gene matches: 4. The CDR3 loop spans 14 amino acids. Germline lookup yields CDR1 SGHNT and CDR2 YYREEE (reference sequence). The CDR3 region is CASSHSGGSYEQYF. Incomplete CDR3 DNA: TGTGCCAGCAGTCACAGCGGGGGGTCCTACGAG.

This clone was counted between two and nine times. CDR3 protein: CASNPGLAGGPVGADTQYF. The DNA read from the CDR3 is TGCGCCAGCAACCCGGGACTAGCGGGGGGGCCGGTTGGCGCAGATACG. The V and J genes are TRBV10-2 and TRBJ2-3, with TRBD2 identical over 16 bases. The missing CDR3 end, 3 residues past where the read stops, is filled in from the germline J gene. Per germline, CDR1 WSHSY and CDR2 SAAADI. The V gene end was trimmed by 7 bases and the J gene end by 4 bases; junction bases not matched to a gene: 14. The CDR3 has 19 amino acids.

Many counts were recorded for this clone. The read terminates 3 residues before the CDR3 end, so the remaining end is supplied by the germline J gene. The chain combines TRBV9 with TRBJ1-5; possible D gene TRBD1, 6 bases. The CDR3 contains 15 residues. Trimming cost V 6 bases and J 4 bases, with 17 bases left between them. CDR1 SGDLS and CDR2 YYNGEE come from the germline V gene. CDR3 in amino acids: CASNRGADYNQPQHF. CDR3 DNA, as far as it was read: TGTGCCAGCAACCGGGGGGCAGACTATAATCAGCCC.

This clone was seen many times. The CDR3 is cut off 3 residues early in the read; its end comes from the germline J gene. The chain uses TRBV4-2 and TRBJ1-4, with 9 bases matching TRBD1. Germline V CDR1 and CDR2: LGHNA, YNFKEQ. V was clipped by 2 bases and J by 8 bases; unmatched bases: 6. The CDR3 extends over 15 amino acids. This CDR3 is CASSQPGQGDEKLFF. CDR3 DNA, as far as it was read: TGTGCCAGCAGCCAACCGGGACAGGGTGACGAAAAA.

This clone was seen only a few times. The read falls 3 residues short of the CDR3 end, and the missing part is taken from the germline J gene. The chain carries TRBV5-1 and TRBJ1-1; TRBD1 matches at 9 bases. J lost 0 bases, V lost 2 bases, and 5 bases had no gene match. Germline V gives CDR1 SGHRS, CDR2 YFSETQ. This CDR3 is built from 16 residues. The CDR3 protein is CASSLTGQGMNTEAFF. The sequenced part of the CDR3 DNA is TGCGCCAGCAGCTTAACAGGACAGGGGATGAACACTGAA.

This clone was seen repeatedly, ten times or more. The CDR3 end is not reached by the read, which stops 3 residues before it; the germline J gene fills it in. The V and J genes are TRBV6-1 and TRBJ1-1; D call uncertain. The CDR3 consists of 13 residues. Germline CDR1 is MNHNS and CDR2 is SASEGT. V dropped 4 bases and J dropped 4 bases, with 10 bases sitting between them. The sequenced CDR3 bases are TGTGCCAGCAGTGGACGGGGTTCCACTGAA. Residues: CASSGRGSTE. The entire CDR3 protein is CASSGRGSTEAFF.

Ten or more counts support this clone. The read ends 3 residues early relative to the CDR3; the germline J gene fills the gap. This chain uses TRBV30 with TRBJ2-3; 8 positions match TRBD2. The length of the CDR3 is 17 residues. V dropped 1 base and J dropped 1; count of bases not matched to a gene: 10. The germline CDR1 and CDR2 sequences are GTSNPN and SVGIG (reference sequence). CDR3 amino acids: CAWSAGAGSGGTDTQYF. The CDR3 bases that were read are TGTGCCTGGAGTGCAGGGGCCGGTAGCGGGGGCACAGATACG.

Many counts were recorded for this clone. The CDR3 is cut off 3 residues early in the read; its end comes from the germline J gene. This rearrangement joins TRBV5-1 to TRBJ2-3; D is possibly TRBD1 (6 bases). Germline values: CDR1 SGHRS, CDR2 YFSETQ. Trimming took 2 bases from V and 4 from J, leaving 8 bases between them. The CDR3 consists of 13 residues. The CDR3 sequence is CASSLNRADTQYF. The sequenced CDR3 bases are TGCGCCAGCAGCTTAAACAGGGCAGATACG.

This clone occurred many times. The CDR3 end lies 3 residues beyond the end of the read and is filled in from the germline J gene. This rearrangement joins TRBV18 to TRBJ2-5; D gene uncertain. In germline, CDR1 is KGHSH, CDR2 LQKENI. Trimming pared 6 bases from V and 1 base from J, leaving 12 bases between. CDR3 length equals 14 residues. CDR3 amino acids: CASSPSHSQETQYF. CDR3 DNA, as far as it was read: TGTGCCAGCTCGCCAAGTCACAGCCAAGAGACC.

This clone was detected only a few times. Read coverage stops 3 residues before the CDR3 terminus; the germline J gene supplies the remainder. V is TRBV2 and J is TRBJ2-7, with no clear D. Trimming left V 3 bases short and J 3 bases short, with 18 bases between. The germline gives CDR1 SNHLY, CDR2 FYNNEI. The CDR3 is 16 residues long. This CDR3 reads CASSDLSAELFYEQYF. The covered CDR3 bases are TGTGCCAGCAGTGACTTGTCCGCCGAACTATTCTACGAG.

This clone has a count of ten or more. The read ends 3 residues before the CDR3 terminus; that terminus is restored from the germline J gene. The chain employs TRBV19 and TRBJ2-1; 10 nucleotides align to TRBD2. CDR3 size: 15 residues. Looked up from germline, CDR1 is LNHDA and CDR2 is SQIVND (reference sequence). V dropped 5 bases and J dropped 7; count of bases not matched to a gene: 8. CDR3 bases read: TGTGCCAGTAGTCCACTAGCGGGATGGTTGAATGAG. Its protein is CASSPLAGWLNE. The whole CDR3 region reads CASSPLAGWLNEQFF. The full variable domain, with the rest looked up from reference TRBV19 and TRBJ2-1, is DGGITQSPKYLFRKEGQNVTLSCEQNLNHDAMYWYRQDPGQGLRLIYYSQIVNDFQKGDIAEGYSVSREKKESFPLTVTSAQKNPTAFYLCASSPLAGWLNEQFFGPGTRLTVL.

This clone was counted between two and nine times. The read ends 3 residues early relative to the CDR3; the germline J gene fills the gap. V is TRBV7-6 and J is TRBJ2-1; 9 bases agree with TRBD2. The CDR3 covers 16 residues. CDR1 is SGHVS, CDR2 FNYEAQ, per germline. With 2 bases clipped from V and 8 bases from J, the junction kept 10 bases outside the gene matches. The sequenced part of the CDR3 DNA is TGTGCCAGCAGCTTAAAACCGCGGGGGGGGGCCGATGAG. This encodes CASSLKPRGGADE. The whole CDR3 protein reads CASSLKPRGGADEQFF.

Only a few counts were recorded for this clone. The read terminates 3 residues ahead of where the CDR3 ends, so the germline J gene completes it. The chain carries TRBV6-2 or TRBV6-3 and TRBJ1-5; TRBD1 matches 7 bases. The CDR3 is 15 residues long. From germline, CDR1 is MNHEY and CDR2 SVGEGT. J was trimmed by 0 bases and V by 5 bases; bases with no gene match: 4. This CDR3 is CASSKGQVSNQPQHF. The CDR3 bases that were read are TGTGCCAGCAGTAAAGGACAGGTTAGCAATCAGCCC.

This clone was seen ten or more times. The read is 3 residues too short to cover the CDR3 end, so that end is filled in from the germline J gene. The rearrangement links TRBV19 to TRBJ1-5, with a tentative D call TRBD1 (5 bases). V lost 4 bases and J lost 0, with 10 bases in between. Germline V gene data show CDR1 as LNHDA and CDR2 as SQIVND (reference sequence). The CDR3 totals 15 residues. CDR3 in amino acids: CASSTGGRSNQPQHF. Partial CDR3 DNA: TGTGCCAGTAGTACCGGGGGTCGTAGCAATCAGCCC.

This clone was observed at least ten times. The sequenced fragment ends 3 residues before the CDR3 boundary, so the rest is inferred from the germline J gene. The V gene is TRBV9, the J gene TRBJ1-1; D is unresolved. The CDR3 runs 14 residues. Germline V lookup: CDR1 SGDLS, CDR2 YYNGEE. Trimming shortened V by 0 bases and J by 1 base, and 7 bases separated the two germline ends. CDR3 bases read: TGTGCCAGCAGCGTAGTGTCAGGGAACACTGAA. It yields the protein CASSVVSGNTE. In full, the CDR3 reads CASSVVSGNTEAFF.

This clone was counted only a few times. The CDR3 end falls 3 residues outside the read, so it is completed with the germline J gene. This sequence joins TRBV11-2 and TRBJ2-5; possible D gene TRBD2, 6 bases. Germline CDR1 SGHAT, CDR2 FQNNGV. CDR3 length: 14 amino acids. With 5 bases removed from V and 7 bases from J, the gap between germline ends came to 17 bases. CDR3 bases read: TGTGCCAGCAGCGCGGGATCCCTCGTGTGGACC. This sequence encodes CASSAGSLVWT. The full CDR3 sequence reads CASSAGSLVWTQYF. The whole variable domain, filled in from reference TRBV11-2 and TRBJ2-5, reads EAGVAQSPRYKIIEKRQSVAFWCNPISGHATLYWYQQILGQGPKLLIQFQNNGVVDDSQLPKDRFSAERLKGVDSTLKIQPAKLEDSAVYLCASSAGSLVWTQYFGPGTRLLVL.

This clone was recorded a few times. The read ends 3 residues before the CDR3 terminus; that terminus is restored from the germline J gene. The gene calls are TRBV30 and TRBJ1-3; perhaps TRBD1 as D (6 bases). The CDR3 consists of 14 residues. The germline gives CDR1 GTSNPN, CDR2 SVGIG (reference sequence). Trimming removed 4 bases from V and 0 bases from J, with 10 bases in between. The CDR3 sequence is CAWKQGYSGNTIYF. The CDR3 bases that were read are TGTGCCTGGAAGCAGGGGTACTCTGGAAACACC.

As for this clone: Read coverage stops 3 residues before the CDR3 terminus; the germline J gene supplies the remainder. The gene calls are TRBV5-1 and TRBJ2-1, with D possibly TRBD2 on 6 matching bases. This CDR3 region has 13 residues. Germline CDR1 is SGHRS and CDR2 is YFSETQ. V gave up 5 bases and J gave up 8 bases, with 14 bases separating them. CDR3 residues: CASRTRNSDEQFF. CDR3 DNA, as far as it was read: TGCGCCAGCAGGACTAGAAACTCGGATGAG.

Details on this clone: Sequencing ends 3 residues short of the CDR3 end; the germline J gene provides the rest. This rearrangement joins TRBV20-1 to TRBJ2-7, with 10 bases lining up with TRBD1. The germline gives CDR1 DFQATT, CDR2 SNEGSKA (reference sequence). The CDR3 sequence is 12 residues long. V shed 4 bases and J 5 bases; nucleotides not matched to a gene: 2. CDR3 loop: CSATTGGDEQYF. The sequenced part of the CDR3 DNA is TGCAGTGCTACGACAGGGGGCGACGAG.

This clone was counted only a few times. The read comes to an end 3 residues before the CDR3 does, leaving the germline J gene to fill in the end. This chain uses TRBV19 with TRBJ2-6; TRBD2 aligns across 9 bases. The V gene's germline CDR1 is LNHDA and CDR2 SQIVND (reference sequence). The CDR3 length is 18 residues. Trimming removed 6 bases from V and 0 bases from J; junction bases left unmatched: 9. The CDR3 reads CASRNLGLADSGANVLTF. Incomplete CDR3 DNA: TGTGCCAGTAGGAACCTGGGACTAGCCGACTCTGGGGCCAACGTC.

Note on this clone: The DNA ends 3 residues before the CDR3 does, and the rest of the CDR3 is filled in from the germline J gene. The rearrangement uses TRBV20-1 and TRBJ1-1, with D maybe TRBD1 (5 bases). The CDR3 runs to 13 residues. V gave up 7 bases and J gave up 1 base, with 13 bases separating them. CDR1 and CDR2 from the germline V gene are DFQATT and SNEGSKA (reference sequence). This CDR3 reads CSVQGFSNTEAFF. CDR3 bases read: TGCAGTGTCCAGGGTTTCTCGAACACTGAA.

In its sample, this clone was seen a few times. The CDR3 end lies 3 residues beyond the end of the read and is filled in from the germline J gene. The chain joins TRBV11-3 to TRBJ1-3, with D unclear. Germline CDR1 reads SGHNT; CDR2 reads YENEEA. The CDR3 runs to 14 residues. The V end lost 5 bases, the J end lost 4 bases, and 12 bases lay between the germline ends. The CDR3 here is CASSQDSTGNTIYF. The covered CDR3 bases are TGTGCCAGCAGCCAAGACTCAACAGGAAACACC.

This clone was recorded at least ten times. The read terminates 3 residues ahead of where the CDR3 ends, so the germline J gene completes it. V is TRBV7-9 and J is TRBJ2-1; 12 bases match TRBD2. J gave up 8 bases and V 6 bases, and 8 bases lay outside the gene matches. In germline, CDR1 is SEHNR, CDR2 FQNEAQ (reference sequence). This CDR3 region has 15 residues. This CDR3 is CASRLASGGADEQFF. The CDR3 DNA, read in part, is TGTGCCAGCAGGTTGGCTAGCGGGGGGGCAGATGAG.

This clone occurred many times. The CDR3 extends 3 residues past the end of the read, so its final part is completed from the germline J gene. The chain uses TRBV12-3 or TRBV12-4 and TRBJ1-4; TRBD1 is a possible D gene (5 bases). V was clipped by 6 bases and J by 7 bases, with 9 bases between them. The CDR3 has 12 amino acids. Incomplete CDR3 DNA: TGTGCCAGCAGCGGGGGGGGTGAAAAA. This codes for CASSGGGEK. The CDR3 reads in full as CASSGGGEKLFF.

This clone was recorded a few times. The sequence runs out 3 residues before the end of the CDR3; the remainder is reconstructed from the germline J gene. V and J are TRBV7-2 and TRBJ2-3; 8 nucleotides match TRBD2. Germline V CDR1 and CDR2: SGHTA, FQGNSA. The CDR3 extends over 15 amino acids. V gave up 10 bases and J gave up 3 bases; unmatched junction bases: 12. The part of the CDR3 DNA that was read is TGTGCCACCGCATGGAGGAGCGGGAGTACAGATACG. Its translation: CATAWRSGSTDT. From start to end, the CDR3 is CATAWRSGSTDTQYF.

CDR3 in amino acids: CAWSGAGLGNYGYTF. The CDR3 DNA, read in part, is TGTGCCTGGAGTGGCGCGGGGCTAGGGAACTATGGC. The V and J genes are TRBV30 and TRBJ1-2; D is perhaps TRBD1 (5 bases). The read ends 3 residues shy of where the CDR3 ends; the end is completed using the germline J gene. CDR1 and CDR2 (germline): GTSNPN, SVGIG (reference sequence). The CDR3 length is 15 residues. Trimming left V 1 base short and J 2 bases short, with 14 bases between.

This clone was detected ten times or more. The DNA read from the CDR3 is TGTGCCAGCAGCTTGGGTAGGGTAGGGGGAGATACG. Residues: CASSLGRVGGDT. The full CDR3 protein reads CASSLGRVGGDTQYF. The J gene is TRBJ2-3, the V gene TRBV5-4; weak D call: TRBD1 (6 bases). The read stops 3 residues short of the end of the CDR3; the missing end is completed from the germline J gene. The CDR3 is made up of 15 amino acids. The V end lost 0 bases, the J end lost 5 bases, and 13 bases lay between the germline ends. Germline V CDR1 and CDR2: SGHNT, YYREEE (reference sequence).

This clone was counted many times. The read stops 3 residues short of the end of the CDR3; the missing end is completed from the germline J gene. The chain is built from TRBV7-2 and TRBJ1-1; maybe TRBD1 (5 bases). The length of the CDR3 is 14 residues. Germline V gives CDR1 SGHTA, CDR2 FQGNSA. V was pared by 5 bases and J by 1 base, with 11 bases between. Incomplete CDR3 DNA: TGTGCCAGCAGCCGAACAGGAACGAACACTGAA. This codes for CASSRTGTNTE. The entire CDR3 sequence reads CASSRTGTNTEAFF.